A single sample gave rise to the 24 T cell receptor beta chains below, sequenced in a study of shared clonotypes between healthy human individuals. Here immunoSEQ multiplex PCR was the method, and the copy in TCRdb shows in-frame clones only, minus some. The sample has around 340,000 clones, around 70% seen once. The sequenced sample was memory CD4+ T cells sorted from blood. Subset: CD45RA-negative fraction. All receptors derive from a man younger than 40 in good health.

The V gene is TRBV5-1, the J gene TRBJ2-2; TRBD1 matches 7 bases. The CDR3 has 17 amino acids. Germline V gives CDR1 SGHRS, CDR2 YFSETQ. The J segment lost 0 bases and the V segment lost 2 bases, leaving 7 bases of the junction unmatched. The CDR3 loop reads CASSLRPQGTNTGELFF. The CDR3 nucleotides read TGCGCCAGCAGCTTACGCCCACAGGGGACGAACACCGGGGAGCTGTTTTTT.

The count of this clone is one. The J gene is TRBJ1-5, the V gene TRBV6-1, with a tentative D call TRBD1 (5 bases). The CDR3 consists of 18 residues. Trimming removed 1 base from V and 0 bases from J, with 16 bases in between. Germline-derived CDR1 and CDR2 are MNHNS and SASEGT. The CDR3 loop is CASSEVIRDLYSNQPQHF. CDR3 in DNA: TGTGCCAGCAGTGAAGTAATAAGGGACTTGTATAGCAATCAGCCCCAGCATTTT.

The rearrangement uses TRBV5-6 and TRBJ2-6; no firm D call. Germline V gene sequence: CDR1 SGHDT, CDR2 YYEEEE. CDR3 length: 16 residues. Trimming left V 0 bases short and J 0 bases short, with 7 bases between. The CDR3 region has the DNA TGTGCCAGCAGCTTGGCGGGTCCCTCTGGGGCCAACGTCCTGACTTTC. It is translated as CASSLAGPSGANVLTF.

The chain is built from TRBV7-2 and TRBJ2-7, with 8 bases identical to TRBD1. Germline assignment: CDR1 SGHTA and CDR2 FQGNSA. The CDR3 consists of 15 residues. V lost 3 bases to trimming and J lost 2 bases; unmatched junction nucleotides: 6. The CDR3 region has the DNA TGTGCCAGCAGCTTCGGGACAGGAGAGACCTACGAGCAGTACTTC. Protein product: CASSFGTGETYEQYF.

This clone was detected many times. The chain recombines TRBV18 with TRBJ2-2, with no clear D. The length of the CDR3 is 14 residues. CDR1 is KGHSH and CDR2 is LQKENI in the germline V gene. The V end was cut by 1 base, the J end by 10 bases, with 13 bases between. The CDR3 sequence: CASSPHTGLMELFF. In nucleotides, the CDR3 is TGTGCCAGCTCACCACACACGGGCTTAATGGAGCTGTTTTTT.

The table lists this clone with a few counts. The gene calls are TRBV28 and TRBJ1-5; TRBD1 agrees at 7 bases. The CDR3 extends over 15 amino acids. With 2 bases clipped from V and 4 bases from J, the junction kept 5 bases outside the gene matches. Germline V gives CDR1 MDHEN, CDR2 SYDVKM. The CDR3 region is CASSLVFRGNQPQHF. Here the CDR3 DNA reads TGTGCCAGCAGTTTAGTCTTCAGGGGGAATCAGCCCCAGCATTTT. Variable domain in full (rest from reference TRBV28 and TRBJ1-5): DVKVTQSSRYLVKRTGEKVFLECVQDMDHENMFWYRQDPGLGLRLIYFSYDVKMKEKGDIPEGYSVSREKKERFSLILESASTNQTSMYLCASSLVFRGNQPQHFGDGTRLSIL.

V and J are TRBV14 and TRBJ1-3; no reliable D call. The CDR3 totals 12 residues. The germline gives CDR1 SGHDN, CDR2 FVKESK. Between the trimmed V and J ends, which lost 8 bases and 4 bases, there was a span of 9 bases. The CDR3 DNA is TGTGCCAGCGGAAACGTGGGAAACACCATATATTTT. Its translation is CASGNVGNTIYF.

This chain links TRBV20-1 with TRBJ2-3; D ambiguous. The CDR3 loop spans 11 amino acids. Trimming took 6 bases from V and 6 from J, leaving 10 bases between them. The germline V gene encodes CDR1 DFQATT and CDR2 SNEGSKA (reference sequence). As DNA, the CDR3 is TGCAGTGCCCGCTCTATGGATACGCAGTATTTT. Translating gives CSARSMDTQYF.

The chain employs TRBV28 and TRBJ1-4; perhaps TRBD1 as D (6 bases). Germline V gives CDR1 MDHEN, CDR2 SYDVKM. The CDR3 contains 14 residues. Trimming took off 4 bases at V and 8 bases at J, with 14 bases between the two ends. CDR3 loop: CASSSQGLREKLFF. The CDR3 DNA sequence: TGTGCCAGCAGTTCACAGGGCCTGAGGGAAAAACTGTTTTTT.

This CDR3 is CASSLAPGFGNTIYF. The CDR3 nucleotides are TGTGCCAGCAGCTTAGCCCCAGGGTTCGGAAACACCATATATTTT. The chain joins TRBV7-2 to TRBJ1-3; possibly TRBD1 for D (5 bases). The CDR3 is 15 residues long. V lost 0 bases and J 4 bases, leaving 10 bases between the germline ends. Germline assignment: CDR1 SGHTA and CDR2 FQGNSA. The full variable domain, with the rest looked up from reference TRBV7-2 and TRBJ1-3, is GAGVSQSPSNKVTEKGKDVELRCDPISGHTALYWYRQSLGQGLEFLIYFQGNSAPDKSGLPSDRFSAERTGGSVSTLTIQRTQQEDSAVYLCASSLAPGFGNTIYFGEGSWLTVV.

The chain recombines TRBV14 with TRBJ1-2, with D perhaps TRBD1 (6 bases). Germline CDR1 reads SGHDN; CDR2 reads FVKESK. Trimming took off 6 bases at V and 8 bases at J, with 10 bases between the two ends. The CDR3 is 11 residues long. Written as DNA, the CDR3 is TGTGCCAGCAGGGGCAGGGGCGGCTACACCTTC. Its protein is CASRGRGGYTF.

The CDR3 DNA sequence: TGTGCCATCAGTGACGGGGGTTCAGAGACCCAGTACTTC. Its protein is CAISDGGSETQYF. The V and J genes are TRBV10-3 and TRBJ2-5, with a possible D match to TRBD2 (6 bases). Trimming cost V 3 bases and J 4 bases, with 9 bases left between them. CDR1 and CDR2 (germline): ENHRY, SYGVKD. There are 13 residues in the CDR3.

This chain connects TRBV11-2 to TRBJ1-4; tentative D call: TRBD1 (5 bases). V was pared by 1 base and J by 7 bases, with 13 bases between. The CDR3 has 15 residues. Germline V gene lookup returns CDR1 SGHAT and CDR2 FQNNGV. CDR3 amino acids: CASSLVPGTSEKLFF. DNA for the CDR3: TGTGCCAGCAGCTTAGTACCCGGGACTTCTGAAAAACTGTTTTTT.

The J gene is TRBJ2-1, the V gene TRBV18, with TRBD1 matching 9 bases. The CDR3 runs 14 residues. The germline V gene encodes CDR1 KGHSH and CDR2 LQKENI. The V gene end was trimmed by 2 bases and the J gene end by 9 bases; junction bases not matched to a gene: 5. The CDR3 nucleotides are TGTGCCAGCTCACCAATGGGACAGGGCTTTGAGCAGTTCTTC. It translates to CASSPMGQGFEQFF. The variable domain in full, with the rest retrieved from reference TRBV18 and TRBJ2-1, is NAGVMQNPRHLVRRRGQEARLRCSPMKGHSHVYWYRQLPEEGLKFMVYLQKENIIDESGMPKERFSAEFPKEGPSILRIQQVVRGDSAAYFCASSPMGQGFEQFFGPGTRLTVL.

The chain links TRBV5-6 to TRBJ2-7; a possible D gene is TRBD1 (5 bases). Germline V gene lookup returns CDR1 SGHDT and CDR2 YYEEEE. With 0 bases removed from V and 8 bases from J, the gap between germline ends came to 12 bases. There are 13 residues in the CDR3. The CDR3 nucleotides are TGTGCCAGCAGCTTGGTGGTCCCAGGGCAGCAGTACTTC. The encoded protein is CASSLVVPGQQYF.

CDR3 bases: TGTGCCAGCAGGCGACAGGGCAGAGAGACCCAGTACTTC. It encodes CASRRQGRETQYF. The chain uses TRBV11-2 and TRBJ2-5; 7 nucleotides match TRBD1. The CDR3 totals 13 residues. Germline V lookup: CDR1 SGHAT, CDR2 FQNNGV. The V and J ends lost 6 bases and 4 bases, in that order; junction bases with no gene match: 5.

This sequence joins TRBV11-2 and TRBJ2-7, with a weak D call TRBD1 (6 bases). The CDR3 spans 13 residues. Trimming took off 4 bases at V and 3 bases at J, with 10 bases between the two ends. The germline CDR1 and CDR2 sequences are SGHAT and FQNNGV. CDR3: CASSWDTNYEQYF. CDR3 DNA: TGTGCCAGCAGCTGGGACACTAACTACGAGCAGTACTTC. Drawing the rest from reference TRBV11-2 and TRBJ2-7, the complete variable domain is EAGVAQSPRYKIIEKRQSVAFWCNPISGHATLYWYQQILGQGPKLLIQFQNNGVVDDSQLPKDRFSAERLKGVDSTLKIQPAKLEDSAVYLCASSWDTNYEQYFGPGTRLTVT.

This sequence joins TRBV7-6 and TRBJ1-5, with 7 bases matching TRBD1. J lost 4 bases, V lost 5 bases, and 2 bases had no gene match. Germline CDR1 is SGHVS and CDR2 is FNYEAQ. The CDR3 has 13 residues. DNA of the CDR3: TGTGCCAGCAGCCTACAGGGGAATCAGCCCCAGCATTTT. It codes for CASSLQGNQPQHF.

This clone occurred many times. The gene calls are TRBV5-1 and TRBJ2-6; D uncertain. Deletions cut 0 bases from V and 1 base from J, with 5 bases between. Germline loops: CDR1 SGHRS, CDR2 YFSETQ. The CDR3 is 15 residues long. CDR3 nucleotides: TGCGCCAGCAGCTTGGGGTTTTCTGGGGCCAACGTCCTGACTTTC. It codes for CASSLGFSGANVLTF.

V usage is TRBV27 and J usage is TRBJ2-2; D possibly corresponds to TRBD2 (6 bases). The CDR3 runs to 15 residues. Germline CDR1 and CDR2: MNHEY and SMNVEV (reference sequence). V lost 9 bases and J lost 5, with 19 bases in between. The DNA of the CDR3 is TGTGCCAGTCATCCCGTCCTGGGAGGTACCGGGGAGCTGTTTTTT. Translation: CASHPVLGGTGELFF.

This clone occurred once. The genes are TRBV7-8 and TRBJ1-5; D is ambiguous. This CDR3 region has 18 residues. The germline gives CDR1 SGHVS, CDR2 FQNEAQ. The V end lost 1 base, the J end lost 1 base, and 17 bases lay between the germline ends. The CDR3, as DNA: TGTGCCAGCAGCTTAGTTACCCTACCATTAGCCAGCAATCAGCCCCAGCATTTT. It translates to CASSLVTLPLASNQPQHF.

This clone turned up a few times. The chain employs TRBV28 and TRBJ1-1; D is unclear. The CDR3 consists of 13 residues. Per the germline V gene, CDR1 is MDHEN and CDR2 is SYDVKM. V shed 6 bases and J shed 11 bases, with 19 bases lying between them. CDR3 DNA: TGTGCCAGCAGCTCCTTGAGCATCAGCGGGGCTTTCTTT. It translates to CASSSLSISGAFF.

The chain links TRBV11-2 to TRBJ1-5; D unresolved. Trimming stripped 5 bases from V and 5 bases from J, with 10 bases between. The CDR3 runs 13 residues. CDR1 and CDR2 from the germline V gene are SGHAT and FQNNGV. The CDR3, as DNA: TGTGCCAGCAGCGTCAGAGGTGATCAGCCCCAGCATTTT. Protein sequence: CASSVRGDQPQHF.

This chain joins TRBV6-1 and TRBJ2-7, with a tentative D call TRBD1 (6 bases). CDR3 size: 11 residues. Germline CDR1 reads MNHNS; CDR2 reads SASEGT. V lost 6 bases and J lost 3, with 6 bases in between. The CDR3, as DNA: TGTGCCAGCAGACAGGGCTACGAGCAGTACTTC. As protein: CASRQGYEQYF.